This entry features one T cell receptor (beta chain) sequence. This record belongs to a study of T cell responses to AZD1222 COVID-19 vaccine. Clones were read by immunoSEQ multiplex PCR, and TCRdb kept only the in-frame ones, dropping some. Altogether 130,000 or so clones are present, approximately 86% being singletons, with the ten largest covering approximately 12%. The V and J ends lost 6 bases and 8 bases respectively, with 22 bases between them. The CDR3 length is 16 residues. Germline V lookup: CDR1 SNHLY, CDR2 FYNNEI. V and J are TRBV2 and TRBJ1-4; no firm D call. The source material was peripheral blood, sampled on day 0 of AZD1222 vaccination. The TCR sequence derives from an adult in good health. Here the CDR3 DNA reads TGTGCCAGCAGACAAGGAGAGTACTACCTCCGGGAAAAACTGTTTTTT. Translation gives CASRQGEYYLREKLFF.